This TCR delta chain was sequenced during a study of Vδ1+ human thymocytes. Study-wide results and limits: Thymic TRG and TRD repertoires appeared highly polyclonal.

Concerning this clone itself: Antigen: not known.

Sequences come from RNA converted to cDNA by reverse transcription. The CDR3 regions were amplified by multiplex PCR from V-gene primers to a constant-region primer. TCRdb reanalyzed the multiplex PCR reads using CATT. The sample lists about 58,000 delta-chain clones; roughly 16% were seen once. Germline assignment: CDR1 TSWWSYY and CDR2 QGS. The CDR3 runs 23 residues. With 0 bases clipped from V and 4 bases from J, the junction kept 28 bases outside the gene matches. The rearrangement uses TRDV1 and TRDJ1, with TRDD3 matching over 8 bases. The TCR originated in a girl under two years old who had congenital heart surgery. What was sequenced was Vdelta1+ gamma-delta thymocytes from the thymus. Subset defined: FACS-sorted CD3+ TCRalphabeta- TCRVdelta1+ TCRVdelta2- thymocytes. CDR3 loop: CALGELKGLVVGLRGILGDKLIF. CDR3 DNA sequence: TGTGCTCTTGGGGAACTAAAGGGACTGGTGGTGGGTCTTCGGGGGATATTGGGCGATAAACTCATCTTT.